This T cell receptor beta chain was identified during a study of blood T cell repertoires in COVID-19. About the study: Both acute and convalescent COVID-19 samples were obtained from the United States, Italy and Spain.

The data were produced by immunoSEQ multiplex PCR, yet TCRdb's version contains in-frame clones alone and is incomplete. In the table there are some 400,000 clones, approximately 90% of which are singletons. Study members were between roughly 18 and 90 years old and lived in roughly 24 US regions. Clinical histories supplied by participants themselves formed the basis of cohort assignment. In the 2 weeks before study entry, exposed participants met a COVID-19 case, which was PCR-confirmed or clinician-diagnosed. The clonotype comes from a woman aged 35 to 49 who had been exposed to COVID-19. Sequenced: PBMCs or T cells enriched from blood (not recorded which).

The CDR3 reads CASSPRGGSNYGYTF. The CDR3 DNA is TGTGCCAGCAGCCCACGTGGAGGATCTAACTATGGCTACACCTTC. The chain has TRBV7-3 and TRBJ1-2; no definite D call. Trimming took off 5 bases at V and 0 bases at J, with 13 bases between the two ends. The CDR3 length is 15 residues. Per the germline V gene, CDR1 is SGHTA and CDR2 is FQGTGA.